The 25 T cell receptor beta chains presented below share a single source sample, sequenced in a study of somatic mutations in cytotoxic T cells in rheumatoid arthritis (dated by TCRdb to about 2017). The library was built by means of the immunoSEQ multiplex PCR assay. Sourced from immuneACCESS, this table was stored by TCRdb with only in-frame sequences that have V and J called. A share of the clones is absent; for the studies checked, an unresolved V gene accounts for under half, and the remainder has no known explanation. This sample comprises 25,000 to 30,000 clones, around 87% of them detected only once. The ten most abundant clones make up over 9% of the sample. Sequencing used CD8+ T cells sorted from blood. The receptor set was obtained from an adult with rheumatoid arthritis.

The V gene is TRBV19, the J gene TRBJ1-1; the match to TRBD1 covers 9 bases. The V gene's germline CDR1 is LNHDA and CDR2 SQIVND (reference sequence). The CDR3 loop spans 15 amino acids. Trimming removed 4 bases from V and 4 bases from J; junction bases left unmatched: 7. CDR3 bases: TGTGCCAGTAGTAGCCGACAGGGGGTAGGCACTGAAGCTTTCTTT. Its protein product is CASSSRQGVGTEAFF.

This chain connects TRBV29-1 to TRBJ1-1, with D possibly being TRBD1 (5 bases). Germline lookup yields CDR1 SQVTM and CDR2 ANQGSEA. V lost 2 bases to trimming and J lost 5 bases, with 9 bases between them. The CDR3 is 12 residues long. CDR3: CSVERGETEAFF. CDR3 nucleotides: TGCAGCGTTGAACGGGGGGAGACTGAAGCTTTCTTT.

V gene TRBV5-1 combines with J gene TRBJ2-7; possible D gene TRBD2, 5 bases. Germline CDR1 and CDR2: SGHRS and YFSETQ. With 3 bases removed from V and 2 bases from J, the gap between germline ends came to 12 bases. CDR3 length: 14 amino acids. CDR3 in amino acids: CASSSDFIPYEQYF. The CDR3 DNA is TGCGCCAGCAGCTCGGACTTTATACCCTACGAGCAGTACTTC.

The genes are TRBV4-1 and TRBJ1-1; TRBD1 aligns across 8 bases. The CDR3 loop spans 16 amino acids. Germline trimming cut 3 bases from V and 5 bases from J; bases unmatched to any gene: 11. CDR1 and CDR2 (germline): MGHRA, YSYEKL. CDR3 bases: TGCGCCAGCAGCCACCCTGGACAGGGAGGAGCTACTGAAGCTTTCTTT. Translated: CASSHPGQGGATEAFF.

This sequence joins TRBV7-9 and TRBJ1-3; the D is unclear. CDR3 length: 15 amino acids. Germline lookup yields CDR1 SEHNR and CDR2 FQNEAQ (reference sequence). The V and J ends lost 2 bases and 0 bases respectively, with 8 bases between them. CDR3 residues: CASSLSIDSGNTIYF. DNA for the CDR3: TGTGCCAGCAGCTTAAGTATAGACTCTGGAAACACCATATATTTT.

This clone has only one observation. This chain connects TRBV5-1 to TRBJ2-7; TRBD2 agrees at 7 bases. V dropped 0 bases and J dropped 3; count of bases not matched to a gene: 6. The CDR3 has 15 amino acids. Germline V gene lookup returns CDR1 SGHRS and CDR2 YFSETQ. CDR3 bases: TGCGCCAGCAGCTTGGATGCGGGAGTGGGCTACGAGCAGTACTTC. It translates to CASSLDAGVGYEQYF.

The rearrangement joins TRBV7-9 to TRBJ2-1; 7 bases are a match to TRBD2. The V segment lost 1 base and the J segment 7 bases; nucleotides outside the gene matches: 7. CDR3 size: 15 residues. The germline V gene has CDR1 SEHNR and CDR2 FQNEAQ (reference sequence). CDR3 sequence (DNA): TGTGCCAGCAGCTTAGGGGCGGGAGCGGCTAATGAGCAGTTCTTC. It translates to CASSLGAGAANEQFF.

This clone was counted a single time. This chain links TRBV7-3 with TRBJ2-1; no definite D call. CDR1 and CDR2 (germline): SGHTA, FQGTGA. Trimming pared 2 bases from V and 10 bases from J, leaving 12 bases between. This CDR3 comprises 13 residues. CDR3 region: CASSLGDSTEQFF. Written as DNA, the CDR3 is TGTGCCAGCAGCTTAGGAGACTCCACCGAGCAGTTCTTC. Full variable domain (rest looked up from reference TRBV7-3 and TRBJ2-1): GAGVSQTPSNKVTEKGKYVELRCDPISGHTALYWYRQSLGQGPEFLIYFQGTGAADDSGLPNDRFFAVRPEGSVSTLKIQRTERGDSAVYLCASSLGDSTEQFFGPGTRLTVL.

This clone showed up just once. The CDR3 protein is CASSEQGDGYTF. The CDR3 nucleotides are TGTGCCAGCAGTGAACAGGGGGATGGCTACACCTTC. V and J are TRBV25-1 and TRBJ1-2; 7 bases fit TRBD1. Germline loops: CDR1 MGHDK, CDR2 SYGVNS. The CDR3 runs to 12 residues. V shed 2 bases and J 6 bases; nucleotides not matched to a gene: 0.

V gene TRBV7-9 combines with J gene TRBJ2-1; D gene ambiguous. CDR1 and CDR2 (germline): SEHNR, FQNEAQ (reference sequence). Trimming took 5 bases from V and 11 from J, leaving 25 bases between them. The CDR3 loop spans 16 amino acids. The CDR3 spells CASSPSPRKAYTQQFF. The CDR3, as DNA: TGTGCCAGCAGCCCCTCCCCCCGGAAAGCTTACACACAGCAGTTCTTC.

The chain employs TRBV27 and TRBJ2-1, with unresolved D. V gave up 5 bases and J gave up 6 bases, with 11 bases separating them. CDR1 and CDR2 from the germline V gene are MNHEY and SMNVEV (reference sequence). The length of the CDR3 is 13 residues. In DNA form, the CDR3 reads TGTGCCAGCAGTCTTGGGATGGGCAATGAGCAGTTCTTC. Translation gives CASSLGMGNEQFF.

This clone was picked up one time. V and J are TRBV9 and TRBJ2-5; 12 nucleotides agree with TRBD1. The CDR3 is 14 amino acids. Losses at the gene ends were 5 bases for V and 4 bases for J; bases not matched to a gene: 3. The V gene's germline CDR1 is SGDLS and CDR2 YYNGEE. CDR3 sequence: CASSGTGGRETQYF. CDR3 nucleotide sequence: TGTGCCAGCAGTGGGACAGGGGGCAGAGAGACCCAGTACTTC.

The V gene is TRBV7-3, the J gene TRBJ2-1; no clear D gene. The CDR3 is 15 amino acids. Germline CDR1 reads SGHTA; CDR2 reads FQGTGA. The ends were cut back, 5 bases at V and 0 bases at J, with 11 bases in the middle. The CDR3, as DNA: TGTGCCAGCAGCGCAGACTGGAGCTCCTACAATGAGCAGTTCTTC. Its translation is CASSADWSSYNEQFF.

The chain combines TRBV23-1 with TRBJ1-5; weak D call: TRBD1 (6 bases). TRBV23-1 is designated an ORF whose function remains uncertain. This CDR3 has 15 residues. The V and J ends lost 0 bases and 6 bases respectively, with 12 bases between them. The CDR3 loop is CASSQSQTGSQPQHF. For the CDR3, the DNA is TGCGCCAGCAGTCAATCTCAGACAGGAAGTCAGCCCCAGCATTTT.

The chain combines TRBV6-5 with TRBJ2-1, with 10 bases that match TRBD2. The junction had 8 bases not matched to a gene; V was cut back by 6 bases and J by 6 bases. CDR3 length: 15 amino acids. Germline values: CDR1 MNHEY, CDR2 SVGAGI. Here the CDR3 reads CASSPGLAGVNEQFF. Here the CDR3 DNA reads TGTGCCAGCAGCCCCGGGCTAGCGGGAGTCAATGAGCAGTTCTTC.

For the CDR3, the DNA is TGTGCCAGCAACACAGGGGCCGGCAATGAGCAGTTCTTC. This translates into CASNTGAGNEQFF. The rearrangement uses TRBV13 and TRBJ2-1; 7 bases map to TRBD1. The CDR3 covers 13 residues. Germline V gene data show CDR1 as PRHDT and CDR2 as FYEKMQ (reference sequence). After removal of 7 bases from V and 6 bases from J, the junction contained 6 bases not matched to a gene.

The rearrangement joins TRBV28 to TRBJ2-7; 8 bases match TRBD1. The germline V gene has CDR1 MDHEN and CDR2 SYDVKM. J gave up 3 bases and V 2 bases, and 3 bases lay outside the gene matches. This CDR3 is 14 amino acids long. This chain's CDR3 is CASSLMTGVYEQYF. The DNA of the CDR3 is TGTGCCAGCAGTTTAATGACAGGGGTCTACGAGCAGTACTTC.

This chain joins TRBV10-2 and TRBJ2-1; D remains ambiguous. The V end lost 5 bases, the J end lost 1 base, and 0 bases lay between the germline ends. CDR1 is WSHSY and CDR2 is SAAADI in the germline V gene. This CDR3 is 11 amino acids long. The chain's CDR3 is CASSSYNEQFF. The CDR3 bases are TGCGCCAGCAGTTCCTACAATGAGCAGTTCTTC.

The V gene is TRBV27, the J gene TRBJ2-1; possibly TRBD2 for D (5 bases). The CDR3 covers 14 residues. Germline V CDR1 and CDR2: MNHEY, SMNVEV (reference sequence). Trimming removed 6 bases from V and 8 bases from J, with 17 bases in between. The CDR3 nucleotides read TGTGCCAGCAGGCCTCTCGGAGTGGGAGATGAGCAGTTCTTC. It is translated as CASRPLGVGDEQFF.

For the CDR3, the DNA is TGCGCCAGCAGCCAAGAACCCCTAACAGTGCACGAGCAGTACTTC. Translating gives CASSQEPLTVHEQYF. The rearrangement uses TRBV4-1 and TRBJ2-7; the D is unclear. Germline-derived CDR1 and CDR2 are MGHRA and YSYEKL. V gave up 0 bases and J gave up 5 bases, with 14 bases separating them. The CDR3 runs 15 residues.

The V and J genes are TRBV19 and TRBJ1-2, with D unresolved. This CDR3 has 14 amino acids. CDR1 and CDR2 from the germline V gene are LNHDA and SQIVND (reference sequence). The V end lost 3 bases, the J end lost 3 bases, and 11 bases lay between the germline ends. In nucleotides, the CDR3 is TGTGCCAGTAGTATGGCACAGACCTACTATGGCTACACCTTC. It specifies CASSMAQTYYGYTF.

The chain is built from TRBV13 and TRBJ1-6; 10 nucleotides agree with TRBD1. V was pared by 5 bases and J by 10 bases, with 11 bases of the junction left unmatched. The CDR3 has 16 amino acids. Looked up from germline, CDR1 is PRHDT and CDR2 is FYEKMQ (reference sequence). CDR3 in amino acids: CASSLLRQGAHSPLHF. The CDR3 DNA reads TGTGCCAGCAGCCTACTTAGACAGGGGGCTCACTCACCCCTCCACTTT.

V is TRBV7-9 and J is TRBJ2-5; the D gene is possibly TRBD2 (6 bases). The V end lost 3 bases, the J end lost 4 bases, and 12 bases lay between the germline ends. In germline, CDR1 is SEHNR, CDR2 FQNEAQ (reference sequence). The CDR3 has 14 residues. DNA for the CDR3: TGTGCCAGCAGCTTGGTGGGAGGAGGAGAGACCCAGTACTTC. Its translation is CASSLVGGGETQYF.

V is TRBV6-1 and J is TRBJ1-5; TRBD1 might be the D (5 bases). Germline V gene sequence: CDR1 MNHNS, CDR2 SASEGT. CDR3 length: 15 residues. With 3 bases removed from V and 1 base from J, the gap between germline ends came to 10 bases. The CDR3 loop is CASSESGGSNQPQHF. DNA of the CDR3: TGTGCCAGCAGTGAGAGCGGGGGAAGCAATCAGCCCCAGCATTTT.

This chain connects TRBV19 to TRBJ2-1; D call uncertain. Germline CDR1 and CDR2: LNHDA and SQIVND (reference sequence). The CDR3 consists of 13 residues. The V gene lost 3 bases and the J gene lost 6 bases, with 9 bases spanning the gap. This CDR3 is CASSIGPGNEQFF. CDR3 DNA sequence: TGTGCCAGTAGTATCGGGCCGGGCAATGAGCAGTTCTTC.